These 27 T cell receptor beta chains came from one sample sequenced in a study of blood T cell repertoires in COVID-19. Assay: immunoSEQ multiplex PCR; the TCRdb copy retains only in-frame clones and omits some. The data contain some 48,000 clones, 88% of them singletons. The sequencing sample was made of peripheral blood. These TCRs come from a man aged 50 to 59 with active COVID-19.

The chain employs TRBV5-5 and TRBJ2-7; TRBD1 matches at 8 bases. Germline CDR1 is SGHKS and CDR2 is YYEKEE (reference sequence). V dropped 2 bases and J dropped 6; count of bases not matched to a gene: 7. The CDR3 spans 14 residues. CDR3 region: CASSFGQGASEQYF. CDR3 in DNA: TGTGCCAGCAGCTTCGGGCAGGGGGCGTCCGAGCAGTACTTC.

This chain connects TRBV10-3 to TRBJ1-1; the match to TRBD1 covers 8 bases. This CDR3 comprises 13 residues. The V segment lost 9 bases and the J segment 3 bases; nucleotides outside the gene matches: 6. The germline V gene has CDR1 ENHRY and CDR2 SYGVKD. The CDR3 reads CAIARGLDTEAFF. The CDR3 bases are TGTGCCATAGCCAGGGGGCTCGACACTGAAGCTTTCTTT.

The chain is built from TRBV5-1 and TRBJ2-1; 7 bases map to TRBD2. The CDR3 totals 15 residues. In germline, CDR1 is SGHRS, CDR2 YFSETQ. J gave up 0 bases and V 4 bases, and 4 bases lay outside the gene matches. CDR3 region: CASSLLADSYNEQFF. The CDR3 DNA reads TGCGCCAGCAGCCTTCTAGCGGACTCCTACAATGAGCAGTTCTTC.

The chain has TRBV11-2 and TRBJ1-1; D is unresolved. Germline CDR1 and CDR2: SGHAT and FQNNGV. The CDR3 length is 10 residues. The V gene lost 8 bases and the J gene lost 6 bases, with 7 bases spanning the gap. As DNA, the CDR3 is TGTGCCAGCGGAGTACCTGAAGCTTTCTTT. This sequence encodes CASGVPEAFF.

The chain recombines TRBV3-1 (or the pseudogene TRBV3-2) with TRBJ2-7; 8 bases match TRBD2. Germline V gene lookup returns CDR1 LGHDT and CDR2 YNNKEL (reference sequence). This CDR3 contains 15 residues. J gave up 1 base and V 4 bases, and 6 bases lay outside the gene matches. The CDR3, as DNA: TGTGCCAGCAGCCCAGGGGCGGGGGGTTCCTACGAGCAGTACTTC. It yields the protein CASSPGAGGSYEQYF.

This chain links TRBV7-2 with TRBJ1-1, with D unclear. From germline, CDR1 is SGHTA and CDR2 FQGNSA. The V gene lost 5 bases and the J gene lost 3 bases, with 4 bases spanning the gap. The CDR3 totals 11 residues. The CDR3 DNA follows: TGTGCCAGCAGCCCGGACACTGAAGCTTTCTTT. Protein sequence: CASSPDTEAFF.

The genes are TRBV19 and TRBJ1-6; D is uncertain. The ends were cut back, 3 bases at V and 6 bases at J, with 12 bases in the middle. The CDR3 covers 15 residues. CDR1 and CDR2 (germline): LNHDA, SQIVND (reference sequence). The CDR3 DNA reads TGTGCCAGTAGTATCGGTTCGAGTTTTAATTCACCCCTCCACTTT. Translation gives CASSIGSSFNSPLHF.

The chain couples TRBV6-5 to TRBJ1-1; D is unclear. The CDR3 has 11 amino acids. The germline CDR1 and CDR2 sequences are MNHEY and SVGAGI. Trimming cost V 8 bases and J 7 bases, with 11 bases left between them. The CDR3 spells CASWERLEAFF. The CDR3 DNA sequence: TGTGCCAGCTGGGAGCGACTTGAAGCTTTCTTT.

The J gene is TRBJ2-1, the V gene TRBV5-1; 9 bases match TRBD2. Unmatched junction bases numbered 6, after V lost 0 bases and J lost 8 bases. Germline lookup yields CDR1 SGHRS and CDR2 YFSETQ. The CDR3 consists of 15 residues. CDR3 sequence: CASSLGLAGIDEQFF. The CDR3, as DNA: TGCGCCAGCAGCTTGGGGCTAGCGGGAATCGATGAGCAGTTCTTC.

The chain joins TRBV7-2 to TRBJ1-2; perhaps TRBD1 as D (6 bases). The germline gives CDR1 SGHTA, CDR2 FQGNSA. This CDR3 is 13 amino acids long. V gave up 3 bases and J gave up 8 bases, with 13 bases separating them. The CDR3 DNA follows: TGTGCCAGCAGCTTGGTTGGGGGCAGGGGCTACACCTTC. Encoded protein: CASSLVGGRGYTF. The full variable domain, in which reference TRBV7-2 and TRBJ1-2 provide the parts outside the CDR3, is GAGVSQSPSNKVTEKGKDVELRCDPISGHTALYWYRQSLGQGLEFLIYFQGNSAPDKSGLPSDRFSAERTGGSVSTLTIQRTQQEDSAVYLCASSLVGGRGYTFGSGTRLTVV.

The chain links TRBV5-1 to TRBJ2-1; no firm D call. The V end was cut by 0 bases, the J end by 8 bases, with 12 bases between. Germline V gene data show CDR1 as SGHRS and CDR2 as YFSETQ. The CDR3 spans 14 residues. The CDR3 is CASSLVPGSDEQFF. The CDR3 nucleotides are TGCGCCAGCAGCTTGGTTCCGGGTTCGGATGAGCAGTTCTTC.

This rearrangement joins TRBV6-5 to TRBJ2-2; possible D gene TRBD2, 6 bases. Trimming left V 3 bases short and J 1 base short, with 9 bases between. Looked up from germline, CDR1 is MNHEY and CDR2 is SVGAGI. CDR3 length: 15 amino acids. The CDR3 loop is CASSYRRGNTGELFF. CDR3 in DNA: TGTGCCAGCAGTTATAGGCGGGGGAACACCGGGGAGCTGTTTTTT.

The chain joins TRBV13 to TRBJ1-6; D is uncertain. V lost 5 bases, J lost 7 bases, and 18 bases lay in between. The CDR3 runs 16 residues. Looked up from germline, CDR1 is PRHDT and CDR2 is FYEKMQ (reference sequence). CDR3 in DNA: TGTGCCAGCAGCACCACGAGTGGGAGCTTCAATTCACCCCTCCACTTT. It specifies CASSTTSGSFNSPLHF.

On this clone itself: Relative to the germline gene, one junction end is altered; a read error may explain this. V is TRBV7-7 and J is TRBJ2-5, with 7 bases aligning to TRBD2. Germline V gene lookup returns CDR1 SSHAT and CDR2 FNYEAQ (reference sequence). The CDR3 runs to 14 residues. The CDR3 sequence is CASSRWEGGETQYF. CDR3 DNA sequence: TGTGCTAGCAGCCGCTGGGAGGGAGGAGAGACCCAGTACTTC.

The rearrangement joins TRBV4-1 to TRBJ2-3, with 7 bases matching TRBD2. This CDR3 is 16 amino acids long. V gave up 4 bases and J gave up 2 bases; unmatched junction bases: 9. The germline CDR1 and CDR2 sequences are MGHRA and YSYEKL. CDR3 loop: CASSRLAESSTDTQYF. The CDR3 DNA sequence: TGCGCCAGCAGCCGGCTAGCGGAGAGTTCCACAGATACGCAGTATTTT.

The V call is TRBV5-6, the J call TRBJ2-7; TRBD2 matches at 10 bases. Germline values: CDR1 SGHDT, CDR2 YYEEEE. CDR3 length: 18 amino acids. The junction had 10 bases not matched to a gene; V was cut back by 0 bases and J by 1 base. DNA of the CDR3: TGTGCCAGCAGCTTGGCCCCTAGCGGGAGTCTCCTTTCCTACGAGCAGTACGTC. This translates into CASSLAPSGSLLSYEQYV.

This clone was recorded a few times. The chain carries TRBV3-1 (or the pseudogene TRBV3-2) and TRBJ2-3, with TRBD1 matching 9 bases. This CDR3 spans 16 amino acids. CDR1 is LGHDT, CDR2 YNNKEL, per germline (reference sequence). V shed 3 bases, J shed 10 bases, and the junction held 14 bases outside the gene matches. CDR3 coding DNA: TGTGCCAGCAGCCAGGAGAGGGACAGGGCCCCGGTAGCGCAGTATTTT. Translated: CASSQERDRAPVAQYF.

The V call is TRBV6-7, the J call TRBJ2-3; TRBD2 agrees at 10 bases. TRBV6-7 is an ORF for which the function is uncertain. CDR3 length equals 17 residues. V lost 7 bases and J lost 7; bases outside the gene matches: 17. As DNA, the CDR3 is TGTGCCAGCATCCTACCACCTAGCGGGGGTTATTACAATACGCAGTATTTT. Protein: CASILPPSGGYYNTQYF.

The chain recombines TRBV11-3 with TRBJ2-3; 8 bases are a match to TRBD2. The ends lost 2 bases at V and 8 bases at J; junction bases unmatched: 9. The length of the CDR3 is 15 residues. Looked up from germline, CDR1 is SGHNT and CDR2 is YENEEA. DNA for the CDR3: TGTGCCAGCAGCTTACTAGCGGGCCCCCTCTCTACGCAGTATTTT. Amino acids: CASSLLAGPLSTQYF.

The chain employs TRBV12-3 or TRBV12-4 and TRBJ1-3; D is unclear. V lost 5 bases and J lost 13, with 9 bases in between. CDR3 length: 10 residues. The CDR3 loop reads CASSRLEIYF. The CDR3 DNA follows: TGTGCCAGCAGTCGCCTCGAGATATATTTT.

This CDR3 reads CASSLTYPGQGTNTEAFF. CDR3 bases: TGTGCCAGCAGCTTAACCTACCCGGGACAGGGGACGAACACTGAAGCTTTCTTT. V is TRBV7-3 and J is TRBJ1-1, with 10 bases matching TRBD1. The CDR3 extends over 18 amino acids. Germline loops: CDR1 SGHTA, CDR2 FQGTGA. Trimming took 0 bases from V and 1 from J; bases not matched to a gene: 8.

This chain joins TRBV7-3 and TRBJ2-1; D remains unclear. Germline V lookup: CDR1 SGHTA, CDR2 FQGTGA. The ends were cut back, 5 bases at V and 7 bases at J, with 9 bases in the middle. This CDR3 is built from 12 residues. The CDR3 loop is CASSQPSNEQFF. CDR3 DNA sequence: TGTGCCAGCAGCCAACCTAGTAATGAGCAGTTCTTC.

The CDR3 here is CASSIRQGAIPDTQYF. CDR3 bases: TGTGCCAGTAGTATTCGGCAGGGGGCGATCCCAGATACGCAGTATTTT. The V and J genes are TRBV19 and TRBJ2-3; TRBD1 aligns across 8 bases. The V gene end was trimmed by 3 bases and the J gene end by 4 bases; junction bases not matched to a gene: 9. Germline V gives CDR1 LNHDA, CDR2 SQIVND (reference sequence). The CDR3 spans 16 residues.

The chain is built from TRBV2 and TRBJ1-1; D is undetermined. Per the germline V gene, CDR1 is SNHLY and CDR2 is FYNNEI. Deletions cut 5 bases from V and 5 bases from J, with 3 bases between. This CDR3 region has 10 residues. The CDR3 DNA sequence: TGTGCCAGCAGTATAACTGAAGCTTTCTTT. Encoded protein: CASSITEAFF.

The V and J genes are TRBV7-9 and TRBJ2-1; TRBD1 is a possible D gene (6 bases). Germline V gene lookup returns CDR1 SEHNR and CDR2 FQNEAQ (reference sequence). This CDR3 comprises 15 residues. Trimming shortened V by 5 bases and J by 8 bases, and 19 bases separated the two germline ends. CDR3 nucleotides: TGTGCCAGCAGCACCCTACAGGGTTTGTTGGATGAGCAGTTCTTC. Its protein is CASSTLQGLLDEQFF.

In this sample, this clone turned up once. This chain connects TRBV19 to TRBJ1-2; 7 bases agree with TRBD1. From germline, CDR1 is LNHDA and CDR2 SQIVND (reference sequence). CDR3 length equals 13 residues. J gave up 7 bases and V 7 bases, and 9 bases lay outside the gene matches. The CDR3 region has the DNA TGTGCCAGTACCTCGGGACAGACTGGTGGCTACACCTTC. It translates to CASTSGQTGGYTF.

The CDR3 reads CASSLAGNTEAFF. CDR3 nucleotide sequence: TGTGCCAGCAGCCTGGCAGGGAACACTGAAGCTTTCTTT. The chain links TRBV27 to TRBJ1-1; the D is unclear. This CDR3 is built from 13 residues. The V gene's germline CDR1 is MNHEY and CDR2 SMNVEV (reference sequence). With 6 bases removed from V and 1 base from J, the gap between germline ends came to 9 bases.